These 25 T cell receptor beta chains were sequenced from one sample in a study of control samples from healthy donors and cancer patients. Assay used: immunoSEQ multiplex PCR; TCRdb lists only in-frame clones, some missing. Of 100,000 to 150,000 clones listed, roughly 92% are singletons. The specimen sequenced was PBMCs. These receptors all come from an elderly man with head and neck cancer.

The rearrangement joins TRBV3-1 (or the pseudogene TRBV3-2) to TRBJ1-2; D call uncertain. This CDR3 is 11 amino acids long. Germline V lookup: CDR1 LGHDT, CDR2 YNNKEL (reference sequence). V was cut by 9 bases and J by 6 bases, with 11 bases left in between. The CDR3 region is CASGSLDGYTF. CDR3 sequence (DNA): TGTGCCAGTGGCTCCTTGGATGGCTACACCTTC.

This clone came up a few times. The chain recombines TRBV5-8 with TRBJ1-5; D gene ambiguous. This CDR3 region has 14 residues. Between the trimmed V and J ends, which lost 1 base and 4 bases, there was a span of 9 bases. Germline V gene data show CDR1 as SGHTS and CDR2 as YDEGEE. In nucleotides, the CDR3 is TGTGCCAGCAGCTTGTGGGGTCAGAATCAGCCCCAGCATTTT. Protein sequence: CASSLWGQNQPQHF.

The chain is built from TRBV6-2 or TRBV6-3 and TRBJ2-7; 8 bases map to TRBD2. The CDR3 consists of 15 residues. Germline V gene sequence: CDR1 MNHEY, CDR2 SVGEGT. The trim removed 0 bases at V and 5 bases at J, leaving 6 bases unmatched. The CDR3 region is CASSYSSGSVNEQYF. For the CDR3, the DNA is TGTGCCAGCAGTTACTCGAGCGGGAGTGTGAACGAGCAGTACTTC.

This clone was recorded only once. The chain uses TRBV7-9 and TRBJ1-3; D gene uncertain. Germline CDR1 is SEHNR and CDR2 is FQNEAQ (reference sequence). V was cut by 4 bases and J by 0 bases, with 16 bases left in between. CDR3 length: 17 residues. For the CDR3, the DNA is TGTGCCAGCAGCTCGGGCCAGAGAATTCGCTCTGGAAACACCATATATTTT. This translates into CASSSGQRIRSGNTIYF.

The V gene is TRBV27, the J gene TRBJ2-2, with D possibly being TRBD1 (5 bases). The V and J ends lost 3 bases and 1 base respectively, with 6 bases between them. Germline CDR1 is MNHEY and CDR2 is SMNVEV (reference sequence). CDR3 length equals 14 residues. The CDR3 loop is CASSFTGNTGELFF. CDR3 nucleotide sequence: TGTGCCAGCAGTTTTACAGGGAACACCGGGGAGCTGTTTTTT.

CDR3 in amino acids: CASSQSGTGGYGYTF. CDR3 nucleotide sequence: TGTGCCAGCAGTCAGTCCGGGACAGGGGGCTATGGCTACACCTTC. The rearrangement links TRBV27 to TRBJ1-2; 11 bases line up with TRBD1. Germline V gives CDR1 MNHEY, CDR2 SMNVEV (reference sequence). J lost 4 bases, V lost 5 bases, and 6 bases had no gene match. This CDR3 has 15 amino acids.

This clone was seen just once. This chain connects TRBV5-1 to TRBJ1-4; D might be TRBD1 (6 bases). Germline assignment: CDR1 SGHRS and CDR2 YFSETQ. V lost 4 bases and J 8 bases, leaving 15 bases between the germline ends. The CDR3 consists of 14 residues. CDR3 protein: CASSTSGVGEKLFF. The DNA of the CDR3 is TGCGCCAGCAGCACCTCAGGGGTAGGGGAAAAACTGTTTTTT.

CDR3 DNA sequence: TGTGCCAGTAGTATTCGGACAGGGACCGCTAACTATGGCTACACCTTC. Its translation is CASSIRTGTANYGYTF. The chain recombines TRBV19 with TRBJ1-2; TRBD1 agrees at 8 bases. This CDR3 is 16 amino acids long. Germline V lookup: CDR1 LNHDA, CDR2 SQIVND (reference sequence). Trimming removed 3 bases from V and 0 bases from J; junction bases left unmatched: 6. The variable domain in full, completed from reference TRBV19 and TRBJ1-2, reads DGGITQSPKYLFRKEGQNVTLSCEQNLNHDAMYWYRQDPGQGLRLIYYSQIVNDFQKGDIAEGYSVSREKKESFPLTVTSAQKNPTAFYLCASSIRTGTANYGYTFGSGTRLTVV.

The chain carries TRBV30 and TRBJ1-6, with D unclear. This CDR3 contains 13 residues. V was trimmed by 8 bases and J by 0 bases, leaving 8 bases between them. Per germline, CDR1 GTSNPN and CDR2 SVGIG (reference sequence). Here the CDR3 DNA reads TGTGCCGTGCGGGGCTCCTATAATTCACCCCTCCACTTT. Protein sequence: CAVRGSYNSPLHF.

Comment on this clone: This sample also contains other DNA sequences that code for the same CDR3. J is TRBJ1-1 and V is TRBV18; no reliable D call. Germline V gives CDR1 KGHSH, CDR2 LQKENI. The CDR3 covers 13 residues. Trimming shortened V by 2 bases and J by 0 bases, and 4 bases separated the two germline ends. For the CDR3, the DNA is TGTGCCAGCTCACCAGGGTTGAACACTGAAGCTTTCTTT. Its protein is CASSPGLNTEAFF.

J is TRBJ2-3 and V is TRBV7-9, with TRBD2 matching 10 bases. This CDR3 region has 15 residues. Germline-derived CDR1 and CDR2 are SEHNR and FQNEAQ (reference sequence). The ends lost 9 bases at V and 5 bases at J; junction bases unmatched: 11. The CDR3, as DNA: TGTGCCAGAATACCACTAGCGGGGCCCCAAGATACGCAGTATTTT. It specifies CARIPLAGPQDTQYF.

Only one count was recorded for this clone. CDR3 amino acids: CASSLDRGWGETQYF. The CDR3 nucleotides read TGCGCCAGCAGCTTGGACAGGGGCTGGGGAGAGACCCAGTACTTC. The V call is TRBV5-1, the J call TRBJ2-5, with TRBD1 matching 7 bases. The trim removed 0 bases at V and 4 bases at J, leaving 6 bases unmatched. Looked up from germline, CDR1 is SGHRS and CDR2 is YFSETQ. The CDR3 is 15 residues long. Combining the CDR3 with reference TRBV5-1 and TRBJ2-5 gives the whole variable domain KAGVTQTPRYLIKTRGQQVTLSCSPISGHRSVSWYQQTPGQGLQFLFEYFSETQRNKGNFPGRFSGRQFSNSRSEMNVSTLELGDSALYLCASSLDRGWGETQYFGPGTRLLVL.

This clone was seen only once. This chain connects TRBV15 to TRBJ1-2; 8 bases fit TRBD1. Germline values: CDR1 LNHNV, CDR2 YYDKDF (reference sequence). J was trimmed by 4 bases and V by 0 bases; bases with no gene match: 10. The length of the CDR3 is 17 residues. The DNA of the CDR3 is TGTGCCACCAGCAGAGATTTAAGCCTCCAGGGGGCCTATGGCTACACCTTC. Residues: CATSRDLSLQGAYGYTF.

This clone occurred once. The chain recombines TRBV12-3 or TRBV12-4 with TRBJ1-2; D remains unclear. The CDR3 runs 11 residues. Trimming shortened V by 7 bases and J by 6 bases, and 9 bases separated the two germline ends. The CDR3 DNA follows: TGTGCCAGCAAATTTTACCATGGCTACACCTTC. Protein sequence: CASKFYHGYTF.

The rearrangement links TRBV4-1 to TRBJ1-4, with D hard to call. Germline CDR1 reads MGHRA; CDR2 reads YSYEKL. This CDR3 is 11 amino acids long. The ends were cut back, 5 bases at V and 10 bases at J, with 8 bases in the middle. The CDR3 is CASSIDGKLFF. The DNA for the CDR3 is TGCGCCAGCAGCATCGACGGAAAACTGTTTTTT.

V is TRBV6-5 and J is TRBJ2-1; D possibly corresponds to TRBD1 (5 bases). The V end lost 2 bases, the J end lost 5 bases, and 10 bases lay between the germline ends. The CDR3 covers 14 residues. CDR1 and CDR2 (germline): MNHEY, SVGAGI. CDR3 loop: CASSYRGQNNEQFF. CDR3 coding DNA: TGTGCCAGCAGTTACAGGGGCCAAAACAATGAGCAGTTCTTC.

V gene TRBV12-5 combines with J gene TRBJ2-7; tentatively, D is TRBD2 (5 bases). CDR1 is LGHNT, CDR2 FRNRAP, per germline. The V gene lost 3 bases and the J gene lost 9 bases, with 9 bases spanning the gap. This CDR3 is built from 11 residues. The CDR3 DNA is TGTGCTAGTGGTTTCGGGGAAGGGCAGTACTTC. Translation: CASGFGEGQYF.

The chain links TRBV7-2 to TRBJ2-1; a possible D gene is TRBD1 (6 bases). CDR3 length: 14 amino acids. The V gene lost 1 base and the J gene lost 8 bases, with 12 bases spanning the gap. Germline V CDR1 and CDR2: SGHTA, FQGNSA. Here the CDR3 reads CASSLDHRAHEQFF. In nucleotides, the CDR3 is TGTGCCAGCAGCTTAGATCACAGGGCCCATGAGCAGTTCTTC.

The chain is built from TRBV12-3 or TRBV12-4 and TRBJ1-3; D not resolved. V lost 3 bases, J lost 11 bases, and 14 bases lay in between. This CDR3 has 13 amino acids. The CDR3 DNA follows: TGTGCCAGCAGTTTCGACCGCACGGGTGCCATATATTTT. It translates to CASSFDRTGAIYF.

As DNA, the CDR3 is TGTGCCTGGAGTGTAGAGGGGTTTGGACTCTACGAGCAGTACTTC. Protein: CAWSVEGFGLYEQYF. The rearrangement links TRBV30 to TRBJ2-7; tentatively, D is TRBD1 or TRBD2 (5 bases each). Germline V CDR1 and CDR2: GTSNPN, SVGIG (reference sequence). The CDR3 is 15 residues long. Trimming removed 0 bases at V and 3 bases at J, with 15 bases between.

The chain employs TRBV7-7 and TRBJ2-1, with TRBD1 as a possible D gene (5 bases). V was cut by 0 bases and J by 10 bases, with 10 bases left in between. The CDR3 has 13 amino acids. CDR1 is SSHAT and CDR2 is FNYEAQ in the germline V gene (reference sequence). CDR3 residues: CASSLAQGHEQFF. The CDR3 coding sequence is TGTGCCAGCAGCTTAGCGCAGGGCCACGAGCAGTTCTTC.

The chain employs TRBV7-2 and TRBJ2-1; weak D call: TRBD2 (6 bases). Germline V CDR1 and CDR2: SGHTA, FQGNSA. Trimming cost V 5 bases and J 0 bases, with 14 bases left between them. The CDR3 runs to 16 residues. CDR3 sequence: CASSLRRGSSYNEQFF. The CDR3 bases are TGTGCCAGCAGCCTCCGGAGGGGAAGCTCCTACAATGAGCAGTTCTTC.

The chain recombines TRBV3-1 (or the pseudogene TRBV3-2) with TRBJ1-1; D ambiguous. Germline loops: CDR1 LGHDT, CDR2 YNNKEL (reference sequence). With 4 bases removed from V and 6 bases from J, the gap between germline ends came to 9 bases. There are 12 residues in the CDR3. CDR3 region: CASSLGYSEAFF. CDR3 DNA: TGTGCCAGCAGCCTGGGGTATTCTGAAGCTTTCTTT.

The CDR3 spells CAWDSGTALSPLHF. The CDR3 nucleotides read TGTGCCTGGGATTCCGGGACAGCGCTGTCACCCCTCCACTTT. J is TRBJ1-6 and V is TRBV30; 7 positions match TRBD1. Per the germline V gene, CDR1 is GTSNPN and CDR2 is SVGIG (reference sequence). The V segment lost 5 bases and the J segment 10 bases; nucleotides outside the gene matches: 11. There are 14 residues in the CDR3. The whole variable domain, filled in from reference TRBV30 and TRBJ1-6, reads SQTIHQWPATLVQPVGSPLSLECTVEGTSNPNLYWYRQAAGRGLQLLFYSVGIGQISSEVPQNLSASRPQDRQFILSSKKLLLSDSGFYLCAWDSGTALSPLHFGNGTRLTVT.

V usage is TRBV27 and J usage is TRBJ2-3; D is possibly TRBD2 (5 bases). There are 14 residues in the CDR3. The V end lost 5 bases, the J end lost 6 bases, and 15 bases lay between the germline ends. Per the germline V gene, CDR1 is MNHEY and CDR2 is SMNVEV (reference sequence). This chain's CDR3 is CASSQAALPDTQYF. The DNA for the CDR3 is TGTGCCAGCAGTCAAGCGGCCCTCCCGGATACGCAGTATTTT.